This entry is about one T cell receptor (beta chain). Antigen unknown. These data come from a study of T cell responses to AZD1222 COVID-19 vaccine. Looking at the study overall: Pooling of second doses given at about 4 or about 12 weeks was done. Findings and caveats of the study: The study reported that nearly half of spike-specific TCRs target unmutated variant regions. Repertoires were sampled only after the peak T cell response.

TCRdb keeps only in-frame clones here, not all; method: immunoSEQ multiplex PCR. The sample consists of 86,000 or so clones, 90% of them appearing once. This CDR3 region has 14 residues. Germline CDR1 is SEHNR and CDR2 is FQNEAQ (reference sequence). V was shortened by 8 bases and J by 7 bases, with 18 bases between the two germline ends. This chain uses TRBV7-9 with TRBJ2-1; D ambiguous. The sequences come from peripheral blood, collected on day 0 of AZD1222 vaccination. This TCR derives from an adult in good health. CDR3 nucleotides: TGTGCCAGCGGCTCCCGACTGTCCCAGAATGAGCAGTTCTTC. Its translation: CASGSRLSQNEQFF.